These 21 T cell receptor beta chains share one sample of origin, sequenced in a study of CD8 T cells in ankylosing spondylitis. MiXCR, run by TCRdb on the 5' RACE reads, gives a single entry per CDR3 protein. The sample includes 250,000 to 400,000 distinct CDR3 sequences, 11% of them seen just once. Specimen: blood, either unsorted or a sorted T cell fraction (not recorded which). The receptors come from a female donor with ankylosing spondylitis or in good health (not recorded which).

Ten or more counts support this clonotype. CDR3 sequence reads: CASLGTSGPYEQYF. The CDR3, as DNA: TGTGCCAGCCTCGGGACTAGCGGTCCCTACGAGCAGTACTTC. V gene TRBV7-2 combines with J gene TRBJ2-7; 11 bases match TRBD2. Germline CDR1 and CDR2: SGHTA and FQGNSA. V dropped 8 bases and J dropped 2; count of bases not matched to a gene: 5. The CDR3 is 14 residues long.

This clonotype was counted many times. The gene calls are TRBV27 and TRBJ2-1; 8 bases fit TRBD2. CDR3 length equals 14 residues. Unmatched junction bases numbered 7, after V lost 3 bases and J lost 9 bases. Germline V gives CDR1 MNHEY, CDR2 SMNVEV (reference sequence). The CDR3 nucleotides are TGTGCCAGCAGTTTTCGGGAGGGTCGGGGTGAGCAGTTCTTC. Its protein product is CASSFREGRGEQFF.

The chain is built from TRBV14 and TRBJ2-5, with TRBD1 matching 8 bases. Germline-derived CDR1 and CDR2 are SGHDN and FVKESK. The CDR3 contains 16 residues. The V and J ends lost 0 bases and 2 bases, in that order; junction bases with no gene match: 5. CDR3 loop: CASSQDVNRGQETQYF. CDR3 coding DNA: TGTGCCAGCAGCCAAGATGTAAACAGGGGGCAAGAGACCCAGTACTTC.

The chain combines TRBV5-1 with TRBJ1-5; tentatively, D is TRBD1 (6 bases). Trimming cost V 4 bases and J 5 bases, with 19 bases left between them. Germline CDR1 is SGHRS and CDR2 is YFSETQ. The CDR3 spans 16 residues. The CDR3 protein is CASSPSGQGLDQPQHF. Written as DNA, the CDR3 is TGCGCCAGCAGCCCATCTGGTCAGGGGCTCGATCAGCCCCAGCATTTT.

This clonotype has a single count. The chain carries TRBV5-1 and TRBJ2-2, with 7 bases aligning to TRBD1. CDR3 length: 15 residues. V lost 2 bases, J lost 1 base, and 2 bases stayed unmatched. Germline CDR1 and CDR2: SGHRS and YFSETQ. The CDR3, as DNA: TGCGCCAGCAGCTTTGGGACAGAGAACACCGGGGAGCTGTTTTTT. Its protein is CASSFGTENTGELFF.

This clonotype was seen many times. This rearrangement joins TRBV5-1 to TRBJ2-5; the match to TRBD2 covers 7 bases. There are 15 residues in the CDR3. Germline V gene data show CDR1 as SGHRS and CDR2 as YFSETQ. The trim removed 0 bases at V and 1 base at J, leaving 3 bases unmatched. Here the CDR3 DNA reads TGCGCCAGCAGCTTGGAGTGGGGGGGCCAAGAGACCCAGTACTTC. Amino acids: CASSLEWGGQETQYF.

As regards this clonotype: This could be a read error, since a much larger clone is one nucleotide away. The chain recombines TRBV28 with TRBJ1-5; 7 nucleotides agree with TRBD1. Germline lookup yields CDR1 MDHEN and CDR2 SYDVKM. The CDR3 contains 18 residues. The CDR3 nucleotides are TGTGCCCGCAGTCCCGGGACAGAGATTCTTTATAGCAATCAGCCCCAGCATTTT. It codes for CARSPGTEILYSNQPQHF.

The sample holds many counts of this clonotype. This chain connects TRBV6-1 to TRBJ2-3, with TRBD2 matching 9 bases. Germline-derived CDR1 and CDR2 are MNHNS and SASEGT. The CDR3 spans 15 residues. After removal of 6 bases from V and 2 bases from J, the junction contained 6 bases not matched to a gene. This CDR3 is CASRIAGASTDTQYF. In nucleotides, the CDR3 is TGTGCCAGCAGGATAGCGGGGGCTTCCACAGATACGCAGTATTTT.

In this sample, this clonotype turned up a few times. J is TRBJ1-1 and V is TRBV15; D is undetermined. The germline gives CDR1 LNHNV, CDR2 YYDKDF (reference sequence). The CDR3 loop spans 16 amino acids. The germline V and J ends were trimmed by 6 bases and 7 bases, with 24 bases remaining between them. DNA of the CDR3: TGTGCCACCAGACAACCCAGCGGGCCCCCCGGGGTTGAAGCTTTCTTT. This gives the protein CATRQPSGPPGVEAFF.

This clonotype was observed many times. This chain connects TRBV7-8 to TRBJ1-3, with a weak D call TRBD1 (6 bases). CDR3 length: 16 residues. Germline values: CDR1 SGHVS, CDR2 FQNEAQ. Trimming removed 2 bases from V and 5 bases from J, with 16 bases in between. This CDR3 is CASSLFKQGGRNTIYF. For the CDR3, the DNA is TGTGCCAGCAGCTTATTTAAACAGGGAGGGAGAAACACCATATATTTT.

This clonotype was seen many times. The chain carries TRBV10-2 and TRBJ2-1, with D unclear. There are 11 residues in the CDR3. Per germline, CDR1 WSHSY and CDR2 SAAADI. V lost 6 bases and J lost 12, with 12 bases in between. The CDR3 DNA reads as TGCGCCAGCAGACAAGGGTATCGGCAGTTCTTC. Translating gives CASRQGYRQFF.

CDR3 nucleotides: TGCAGTGCTAGAGGGGCAGGGGGACACGAGCAGTACTTC. Protein sequence: CSARGAGGHEQYF. V is TRBV20-1 and J is TRBJ2-7; 7 bases agree with TRBD1. Per the germline V gene, CDR1 is DFQATT and CDR2 is SNEGSKA (reference sequence). There are 13 residues in the CDR3. V lost 1 base and J lost 5; bases outside the gene matches: 5.

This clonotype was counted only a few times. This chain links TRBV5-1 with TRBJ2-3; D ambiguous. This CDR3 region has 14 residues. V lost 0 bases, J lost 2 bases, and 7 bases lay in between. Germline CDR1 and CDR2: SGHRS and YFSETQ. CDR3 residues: CASSLGETTDTQYF. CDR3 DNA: TGCGCCAGCAGCTTGGGGGAAACCACAGATACGCAGTATTTT.

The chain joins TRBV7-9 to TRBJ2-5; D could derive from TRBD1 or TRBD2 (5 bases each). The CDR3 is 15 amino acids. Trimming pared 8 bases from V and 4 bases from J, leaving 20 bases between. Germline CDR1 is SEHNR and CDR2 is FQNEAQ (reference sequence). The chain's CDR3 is CASGGGRVFGETQYF. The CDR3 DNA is TGTGCCAGCGGGGGTGGACGAGTATTTGGAGAGACCCAGTACTTC. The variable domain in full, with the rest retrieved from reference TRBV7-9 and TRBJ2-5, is DTGVSQNPRHKITKRGQNVTFRCDPISEHNRLYWYRQTLGQGPEFLTYFQNEAQLEKSRLLSDRFSAERPKGSFSTLEIQRTEQGDSAMYLCASGGGRVFGETQYFGPGTRLLVL.

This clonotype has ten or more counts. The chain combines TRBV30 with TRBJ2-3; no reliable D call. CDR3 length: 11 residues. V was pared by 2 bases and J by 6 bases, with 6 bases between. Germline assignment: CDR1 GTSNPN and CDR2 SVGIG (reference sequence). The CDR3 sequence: CAWSPLDTQYF. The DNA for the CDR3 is TGTGCCTGGAGTCCGCTCGATACGCAGTATTTT.

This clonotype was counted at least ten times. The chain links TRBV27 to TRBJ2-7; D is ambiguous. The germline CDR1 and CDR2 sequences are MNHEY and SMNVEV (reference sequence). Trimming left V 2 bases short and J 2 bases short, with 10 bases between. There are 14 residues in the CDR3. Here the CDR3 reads CASSLTPTPYEQYF. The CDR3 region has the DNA TGTGCCAGCAGTTTAACTCCAACTCCCTACGAGCAGTACTTC.

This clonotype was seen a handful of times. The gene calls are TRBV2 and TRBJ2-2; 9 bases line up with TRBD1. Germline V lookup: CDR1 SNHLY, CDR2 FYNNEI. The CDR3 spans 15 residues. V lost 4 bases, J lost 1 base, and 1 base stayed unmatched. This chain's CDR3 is CASSGDRVNTGELFF. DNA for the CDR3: TGTGCCAGCAGTGGGGACAGGGTGAACACCGGGGAGCTGTTTTTT.

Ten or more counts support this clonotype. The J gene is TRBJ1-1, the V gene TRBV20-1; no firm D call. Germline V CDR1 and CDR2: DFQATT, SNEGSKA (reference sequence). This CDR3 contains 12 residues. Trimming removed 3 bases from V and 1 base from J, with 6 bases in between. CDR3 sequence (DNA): TGCAGTGCTAGGGTCCGGAACACTGAAGCTTTCTTT. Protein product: CSARVRNTEAFF.

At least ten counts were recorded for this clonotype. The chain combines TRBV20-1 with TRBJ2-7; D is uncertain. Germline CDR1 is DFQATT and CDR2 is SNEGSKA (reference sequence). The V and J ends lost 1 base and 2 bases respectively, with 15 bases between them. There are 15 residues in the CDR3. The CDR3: CSARAPVVSTYEQYF. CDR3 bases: TGCAGTGCTAGAGCCCCCGTGGTCAGTACCTACGAGCAGTACTTC.

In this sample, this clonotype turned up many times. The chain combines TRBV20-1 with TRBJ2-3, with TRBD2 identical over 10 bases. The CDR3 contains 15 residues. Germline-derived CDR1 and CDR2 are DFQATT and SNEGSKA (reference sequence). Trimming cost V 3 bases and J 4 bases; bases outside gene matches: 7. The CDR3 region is CSASSLAGVSDTQYF. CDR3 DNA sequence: TGCAGTGCTAGCTCCCTAGCGGGAGTATCAGATACGCAGTATTTT.

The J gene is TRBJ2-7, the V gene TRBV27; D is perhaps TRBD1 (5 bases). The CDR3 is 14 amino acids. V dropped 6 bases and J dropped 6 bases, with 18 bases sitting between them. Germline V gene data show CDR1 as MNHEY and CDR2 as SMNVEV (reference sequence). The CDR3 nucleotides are TGTGCCAGCAGCGATTGGACACGTCCCCTCGAGCAGTACTTC. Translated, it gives CASSDWTRPLEQYF.